These 8 T cell receptor beta chains were sequenced from one sample in a study of control samples from healthy donors and cancer patients. Method: immunoSEQ multiplex PCR; TCRdb's copy keeps in-frame clones and lacks some. The data contain some 410,000 clones, roughly 90% of them seen just once; the ten biggest clones take up around 6.8%. Sequenced: PBMCs. The receptors stem from a man aged 35-49 years with head and neck cancer.

The V call is TRBV7-2, the J call TRBJ2-1, with D possibly TRBD1 on 10 matching bases. V lost 7 bases, J lost 7 bases, and 32 bases lay in between. The CDR3 is 19 amino acids. The germline CDR1 and CDR2 sequences are SGHTA and FQGNSA. The CDR3, as DNA: TGTGCCAGCACCCGGACAGGGGGGAGTAGCGGGGGCCTGCTGAATGAGCAGTTCTTC. Its translation is CASTRTGGSSGGLLNEQFF.

This sequence joins TRBV18 and TRBJ2-2; 9 positions agree with TRBD2. CDR3 length: 17 amino acids. J gave up 0 bases and V 3 bases, and 5 bases lay outside the gene matches. The germline CDR1 and CDR2 sequences are KGHSH and LQKENI. CDR3 amino acids: CASSPPERGANTGELFF. In DNA, the CDR3 is TGTGCCAGCTCACCCCCGGAGCGGGGGGCGAACACCGGGGAGCTGTTTTTT.

V usage is TRBV5-1 and J usage is TRBJ2-7; no firm D call. Trimming removed 1 base from V and 0 bases from J, with 11 bases in between. The CDR3 totals 15 residues. Germline CDR1 SGHRS, CDR2 YFSETQ. CDR3 nucleotides: TGCGCCAGCAGCTTGCTCGCGCAAAGCTCCTACGAGCAGTACTTC. As protein: CASSLLAQSSYEQYF.

Worth noting for this clone: Its ends do not fully match the called genes, so a read error is possible. The V call is TRBV3-1 (or the pseudogene TRBV3-2), the J call TRBJ1-1; 9 bases agree with TRBD1. Germline V gene sequence: CDR1 LGHDT, CDR2 YNNKEL (reference sequence). The length of the CDR3 is 12 residues. CDR3 region: CASSSDRDRDVF. The CDR3, as DNA: TGTGCCAGCAGCTCAGACCGGGACAGGGACGTCTTT.

This chain links TRBV27 with TRBJ2-2; D remains ambiguous. Germline V lookup: CDR1 MNHEY, CDR2 SMNVEV (reference sequence). The CDR3 has 14 amino acids. Between the trimmed V and J ends, which lost 5 bases and 2 bases, there was a span of 9 bases. The CDR3 DNA reads TGTGCCAGCAGTCCCTTAGAAAACACCGGGGAGCTGTTTTTT. This gives the protein CASSPLENTGELFF.

The rearrangement uses TRBV30 and TRBJ2-7; D is ambiguous. CDR3 size: 11 residues. Trimming took 5 bases from V and 3 from J, leaving 8 bases between them. The germline V gene encodes CDR1 GTSNPN and CDR2 SVGIG (reference sequence). The CDR3 is CAWGRNYEQYF. As DNA, the CDR3 is TGTGCCTGGGGCCGAAACTACGAGCAGTACTTC. Supplemented by reference TRBV30 and TRBJ2-7, the full variable domain reads SQTIHQWPATLVQPVGSPLSLECTVEGTSNPNLYWYRQAAGRGLQLLFYSVGIGQISSEVPQNLSASRPQDRQFILSSKKLLLSDSGFYLCAWGRNYEQYFGPGTRLTVT.

The J gene is TRBJ1-6, the V gene TRBV28; 10 bases match TRBD1. The CDR3 covers 15 residues. V shed 2 bases and J 9 bases; nucleotides not matched to a gene: 4. CDR1 and CDR2 (germline): MDHEN, SYDVKM. The CDR3 DNA reads as TGTGCCAGCAGTTTAAGGGGGACAGGGGTTTCACCCCTCCACTTT. Translated, it gives CASSLRGTGVSPLHF.

The J gene is TRBJ2-7, the V gene TRBV25-1, with D perhaps TRBD1 (5 bases). The CDR3 extends over 13 amino acids. V was trimmed by 7 bases and J by 7 bases, leaving 17 bases between them. CDR1 and CDR2 from the germline V gene are MGHDK and SYGVNS. The CDR3 loop reads CASTNQGVGEQYF. The CDR3 nucleotides are TGTGCCAGCACCAACCAAGGGGTGGGGGAGCAGTACTTC.